This passage covers 32 T cell receptor beta chains from one sample sequenced in a study of human T cells and chemical hapten exposure. TCRdb ran MiXCR on the 5' RACE reads and lists one entry per CDR3 protein. The sample has about 140,000 distinct CDR3 sequences, around 4.1% seen once; the top ten hold over 1.2%. The starting material, unfractionated whole blood, was used for total RNA extraction. All receptors derive from a female donor in good health.

This clonotype was seen at least ten times. The rearrangement links TRBV5-6 to TRBJ2-3; D may be TRBD1 (7 bases). The CDR3 covers 16 residues. V shed 3 bases and J shed 7 bases, with 21 bases lying between them. From germline, CDR1 is SGHDT and CDR2 YYEEEE. CDR3 DNA: TGTGCCAGCAGCTCTCTGGACAGGAGGGGGATAAATACGCAGTATTTT. Its protein product is CASSSLDRRGINTQYF.

In its sample, this clonotype was seen many times. This chain links TRBV10-3 with TRBJ2-3, with 9 bases fitting TRBD2. The V gene end was trimmed by 3 bases and the J gene end by 4 bases; junction bases not matched to a gene: 11. The CDR3 has 17 amino acids. CDR1 is ENHRY and CDR2 is SYGVKD in the germline V gene. In nucleotides, the CDR3 is TGTGCCATCAGTGAATTGGGACTAGCTGGTTCTGCAGATACGCAGTATTTT. It encodes CAISELGLAGSADTQYF.

The chain employs TRBV5-1 and TRBJ2-7; 8 bases agree with TRBD2. The CDR3 spans 17 residues. Per the germline V gene, CDR1 is SGHRS and CDR2 is YFSETQ. The ends lost 0 bases at V and 7 bases at J; junction bases unmatched: 15. The DNA for the CDR3 is TGCGCCAGCAGCTTGGGTCATGCCAGCGGGGGACCACGGGAGCAGTACTTC. It yields the protein CASSLGHASGGPREQYF.

In its sample, this clonotype was seen many times. The chain uses TRBV6-5 and TRBJ2-2; D gene uncertain. The CDR3 is 15 residues long. Germline V gene data show CDR1 as MNHEY and CDR2 as SVGAGI. The ends were cut back, 0 bases at V and 1 base at J, with 6 bases in the middle. This chain's CDR3 is CASSYSFVNTGELFF. CDR3 DNA: TGTGCCAGCAGTTACTCGTTCGTGAACACCGGGGAGCTGTTTTTT.

V is TRBV20-1 and J is TRBJ1-1; D gene uncertain. The CDR3 sequence is 14 residues long. V shed 6 bases and J shed 1 base, with 15 bases lying between them. Germline V lookup: CDR1 DFQATT, CDR2 SNEGSKA (reference sequence). DNA of the CDR3: TGCAGTGCCTACTGGGGAGCCGGGAACACTGAAGCTTTCTTT. Residues: CSAYWGAGNTEAFF.

This clonotype was detected ten times or more. This sequence joins TRBV6-5 and TRBJ2-7; D may be TRBD1 (6 bases). In germline, CDR1 is MNHEY, CDR2 SVGAGI. Trimming took off 6 bases at V and 2 bases at J, with 17 bases between the two ends. There are 15 residues in the CDR3. Here the CDR3 DNA reads TGTGCCAGCAGCGGTAAAGGGGGATTGACCTACGAGCAGTACTTC. Translation gives CASSGKGGLTYEQYF.

The chain combines TRBV9 with TRBJ2-7; 9 bases match TRBD2. CDR3 length: 15 amino acids. After removal of 0 bases from V and 7 bases from J, the junction contained 8 bases not matched to a gene. CDR1 and CDR2 from the germline V gene are SGDLS and YYNGEE. CDR3 nucleotide sequence: TGTGCCAGCAGCGTAGCCGGCGGGGGGGCGGGAGAGCAGTACTTC. This sequence encodes CASSVAGGGAGEQYF.

This clonotype was detected only once. This may stem from a read error, because a much larger clone lies one nucleotide away. The CDR3 is CASGYAQSSYEQYF. In nucleotides, the CDR3 is TGTGCCAGCGGTTACGCACAGAGCTCCTACGAGCAGTACTTC. V and J are TRBV6-6 and TRBJ2-7; D gene unclear. Germline loops: CDR1 MNHNY, CDR2 SVGAGI (reference sequence). CDR3 length equals 14 residues.

This clonotype occurred many times. The rearrangement links TRBV12-3 or TRBV12-4 to TRBJ1-2, with D possibly TRBD1 on 6 matching bases. The length of the CDR3 is 14 residues. V dropped 5 bases and J dropped 9 bases, with 19 bases sitting between them. CDR3 protein: CASSGAGVDGSYTF. The CDR3 nucleotides read TGTGCCAGCAGTGGGGCAGGGGTGGATGGGAGCTACACCTTC.

This clonotype was detected ten times or more. The rearrangement links TRBV12-3 or TRBV12-4 to TRBJ2-3; 7 bases align to TRBD2. Trimming at V came to 5 bases and at J to 2 bases, leaving 4 bases not matched to a gene. This CDR3 contains 14 residues. CDR3 residues: CASSPGTTTDTQYF. For the CDR3, the DNA is TGTGCCAGCAGTCCCGGGACTACCACAGATACGCAGTATTTT.

This clonotype was observed a handful of times. The rearrangement uses TRBV5-1 and TRBJ1-4; tentatively, D is TRBD1 (5 bases). The CDR3 is 13 amino acids. The V end lost 3 bases, the J end lost 6 bases, and 9 bases lay between the germline ends. Germline V gene sequence: CDR1 SGHRS, CDR2 YFSETQ. The CDR3 coding sequence is TGCGCCAGCAGCTGGAAGACAGATGAAAAACTGTTTTTT. Protein: CASSWKTDEKLFF.

There are many counts of this clonotype. The rearrangement uses TRBV7-3 and TRBJ2-4; D is possibly TRBD1 (6 bases). Germline assignment: CDR1 SGHTA and CDR2 FQGTGA. The V end lost 8 bases, the J end lost 0 bases, and 23 bases lay between the germline ends. This CDR3 has 18 residues. This CDR3 is CASRWGQGPRLAKNIQYF. The CDR3, as DNA: TGTGCCAGCCGCTGGGGGCAGGGCCCGCGGCTAGCCAAAAACATTCAGTACTTC. Full variable domain (outside the CDR3, taken from reference TRBV7-3 and TRBJ2-4): GAGVSQTPSNKVTEKGKYVELRCDPISGHTALYWYRQSLGQGPEFLIYFQGTGAADDSGLPNDRFFAVRPEGSVSTLKIQRTERGDSAVYLCASRWGQGPRLAKNIQYFGAGTRLSVL.

This clonotype has just a few counts. Since a much larger clone is just one base distant, this may be a read error. This chain uses TRBV6-4 with TRBJ1-2; a possible D gene is TRBD1 (6 bases). CDR1 and CDR2 from the germline V gene are MRHNA and SNTAGT. The CDR3 is made up of 13 amino acids. The CDR3 here is CASRIGQGYGDTF. In DNA, the CDR3 is TGTGCCAGCAGAATCGGGCAGGGGTATGGCGACACCTTC.

Ten or more counts support this clonotype. This chain joins TRBV28 and TRBJ1-2; D is unresolved. Germline lookup yields CDR1 MDHEN and CDR2 SYDVKM. V lost 2 bases, J lost 2 bases, and 6 bases lay in between. The CDR3 extends over 13 amino acids. This CDR3 reads CASSLSTNYGYTF. CDR3 coding DNA: TGTGCCAGCAGTTTAAGCACGAACTATGGCTACACCTTC.

This clonotype was picked up many times. The V call is TRBV2, the J call TRBJ2-5; 8 nucleotides align to TRBD1. The CDR3 has 13 amino acids. V lost 8 bases, J lost 3 bases, and 5 bases stayed unmatched. CDR1 is SNHLY, CDR2 FYNNEI, per germline. CDR3 DNA: TGTGCCAGCTGGGACAGGACGGAAGAGACCCAGTACTTC. Protein sequence: CASWDRTEETQYF.

The CDR3: CASSWGNLRTSLKQETQYF. CDR3 sequence (DNA): TGTGCCAGCAGCTGGGGGAATTTGAGGACTAGCTTGAAACAAGAGACCCAGTACTTC. This chain connects TRBV11-1 to TRBJ2-5; 8 bases fit TRBD2. CDR1 and CDR2 (germline): SGHAT, FQDESV (reference sequence). The trim removed 4 bases at V and 2 bases at J, leaving 18 bases unmatched. This CDR3 comprises 19 residues.

This clonotype was counted at least ten times. V usage is TRBV20-1 and J usage is TRBJ1-5, with no clear D. In germline, CDR1 is DFQATT, CDR2 SNEGSKA (reference sequence). V was pared by 0 bases and J by 0 bases, with 12 bases between. The CDR3 is made up of 16 amino acids. The DNA for the CDR3 is TGCAGTGCTAGAGATCCTGGGGAAAATAGCAATCAGCCCCAGCATTTT. Encoded protein: CSARDPGENSNQPQHF.

Ten or more counts support this clonotype. V usage is TRBV10-3 and J usage is TRBJ2-1; the match to TRBD2 covers 7 bases. The CDR3 is 17 amino acids. Germline V gene data show CDR1 as ENHRY and CDR2 as SYGVKD. Unmatched junction bases numbered 7, after V lost 0 bases and J lost 2 bases. This CDR3 reads CAISESPTSGAYNEQFF. CDR3 DNA: TGTGCCATCAGTGAGTCCCCCACGAGCGGGGCCTACAATGAGCAGTTCTTC.

This clonotype was seen repeatedly, ten times or more. The chain uses TRBV27 and TRBJ2-7; 7 bases are shared with TRBD1. Germline loops: CDR1 MNHEY, CDR2 SMNVEV (reference sequence). The V and J ends lost 7 bases and 3 bases, in that order; junction bases with no gene match: 6. CDR3 length: 13 residues. CDR3 sequence: CASKRQGLYEQYF. CDR3 bases: TGTGCCAGCAAACGACAGGGCCTCTACGAGCAGTACTTC.

There are many counts of this clonotype. V gene TRBV20-1 combines with J gene TRBJ2-3, with D perhaps being TRBD1 or TRBD2 (5 bases each). Trimming stripped 0 bases from V and 2 bases from J, with 12 bases between. Germline V gene data show CDR1 as DFQATT and CDR2 as SNEGSKA (reference sequence). This CDR3 is 15 amino acids long. CDR3 DNA: TGCAGTGCTAGAGATCCCCTCGGGGCCACAGATACGCAGTATTTT. This codes for CSARDPLGATDTQYF.

This clonotype was observed a few times. The chain carries TRBV12-3 or TRBV12-4 and TRBJ1-4; D is ambiguous. Trimming took 7 bases from V and 8 from J, leaving 17 bases between them. The CDR3 runs 14 residues. DNA for the CDR3: TGTGCCAGCACCGCTTCCGGGGAAAAGGAAAAACTGTTTTTT. Residues: CASTASGEKEKLFF.

This clonotype was picked up many times. V gene TRBV12-3 or TRBV12-4 combines with J gene TRBJ1-2; D perhaps matches TRBD1 (6 bases). The CDR3 runs to 14 residues. Trimming took 6 bases from V and 0 from J, leaving 11 bases between them. CDR3 sequence (DNA): TGTGCCAGCAGCCCGACAGGACCTAACTATGGCTACACCTTC. This sequence encodes CASSPTGPNYGYTF.

Comments on this clonotype: A much larger clone sits a single nucleotide away, making a read error possible. J is TRBJ2-1 and V is TRBV6-6, with 9 nucleotides matching TRBD1. J gave up 5 bases and V 5 bases, and 7 bases lay outside the gene matches. From germline, CDR1 is MNHNY and CDR2 SVGAGI (reference sequence). This CDR3 spans 15 amino acids. CDR3: CASSESGQGHNEQFF. The CDR3 coding sequence is TGTGCCAGCAGTGAGTCGGGACAGGGACACAATGAGCAGTTCTTC.

This clonotype came up many times. The CDR3 DNA sequence: TGTGCCAGCAGCAAGTCAGGGGAAACCGGGAACATTCAGTACTTC. Translation gives CASSKSGETGNIQYF. This sequence joins TRBV21-1 and TRBJ2-4; TRBD1, as called in the table, went unchecked against the DNA. TRBV21-1 is deemed a pseudogene. The CDR3 extends over 15 amino acids.

Ten or more counts support this clonotype. The chain joins TRBV2 to TRBJ1-1, with a weak D call TRBD1 (5 bases). The CDR3 spans 15 residues. The germline V gene encodes CDR1 SNHLY and CDR2 FYNNEI. The germline V and J ends were trimmed by 6 bases and 2 bases, with 16 bases remaining between them. The CDR3 sequence is CASSEPGRRNTEAFF. CDR3 nucleotide sequence: TGTGCCAGCAGCGAACCGGGACGGCGAAACACTGAAGCTTTCTTT.

This clonotype was seen repeatedly, ten times or more. This sequence joins TRBV29-1 and TRBJ1-1, with 7 bases identical to TRBD1. This CDR3 comprises 13 residues. The germline gives CDR1 SQVTM, CDR2 ANQGSEA. Trimming at V came to 5 bases and at J to 0 bases, leaving 3 bases not matched to a gene. The CDR3 nucleotides read TGCAGCGTTTTCGACAGGGTGAACACTGAAGCTTTCTTT. This gives the protein CSVFDRVNTEAFF.

This clonotype appeared a few times. Given the absence of the conserved phenylalanine or tryptophan at the CDR3 end, a read error is likely. No DNA is shown, since the ends of the CDR3 on it are uncertain; the CDR3 is the one TCRdb lists. The chain uses TRBV27 and TRBJ2-7; the listed D gene, TRBD2, was not tested against the DNA. The CDR3 comprises 8 residues, both ends counted. Germline V gene sequence: CDR1 MNHEY, CDR2 SMNVEV (reference sequence). The CDR3 is CASSLPLI.

This clonotype has at least ten counts. The chain recombines TRBV7-9 with TRBJ2-2; D may be TRBD2 (6 bases). The CDR3 contains 16 residues. Trimming stripped 5 bases from V and 1 base from J, with 14 bases between. From germline, CDR1 is SEHNR and CDR2 FQNEAQ (reference sequence). Here the CDR3 reads CASSPVTAGNTGELFF. The CDR3 coding sequence is TGTGCCAGCAGCCCCGTAACAGCGGGGAACACCGGGGAGCTGTTTTTT.

This clonotype was detected a few times. This rearrangement joins TRBV28 to TRBJ2-7, with D possibly being TRBD2 (6 bases). The CDR3 is made up of 14 amino acids. Germline assignment: CDR1 MDHEN and CDR2 SYDVKM. The germline V and J ends were trimmed by 3 bases and 3 bases, with 12 bases remaining between them. In DNA form, the CDR3 reads TGTGCCAGCAGTTTGGGGCGGGGCGGCTACGAGCAGTACTTC. It is translated as CASSLGRGGYEQYF. The variable domain in full, with the rest retrieved from reference TRBV28 and TRBJ2-7, is DVKVTQSSRYLVKRTGEKVFLECVQDMDHENMFWYRQDPGLGLRLIYFSYDVKMKEKGDIPEGYSVSREKKERFSLILESASTNQTSMYLCASSLGRGGYEQYFGPGTRLTVT.

This clonotype showed up many times. The chain carries TRBV2 and TRBJ2-7; unclear D gene. CDR1 is SNHLY and CDR2 is FYNNEI in the germline V gene. Trimming pared 4 bases from V and 0 bases from J, leaving 4 bases between. The CDR3 is 12 amino acids. The CDR3 reads CASSAHSYEQYF. The CDR3 region has the DNA TGTGCCAGCAGTGCTCACTCCTACGAGCAGTACTTC.

This clonotype was counted at least ten times. The J gene is TRBJ2-2, the V gene TRBV7-2; 7 nucleotides match TRBD2. V shed 6 bases, J shed 3 bases, and the junction held 7 bases outside the gene matches. The CDR3 has 15 amino acids. Germline lookup yields CDR1 SGHTA and CDR2 FQGNSA. The CDR3, as DNA: TGTGCCAGCAGAACTGGGGGGGGTGACACCGGGGAGCTGTTTTTT. It codes for CASRTGGGDTGELFF.

This clonotype was counted at least ten times. The genes are TRBV19 and TRBJ2-3; 15 positions agree with TRBD2. Germline V gives CDR1 LNHDA, CDR2 SQIVND (reference sequence). The CDR3 extends over 17 amino acids. With 4 bases clipped from V and 5 bases from J, the junction kept 7 bases outside the gene matches. Here the CDR3 reads CASSRRTSGGALDTQYF. In DNA, the CDR3 is TGTGCCAGTAGTAGGCGGACTAGCGGGGGGGCACTAGATACGCAGTATTTT.